The rows below give T cell receptor beta chains drawn from one sample of a study of T cell responses to AZD1222 COVID-19 vaccine. The repertoire was sequenced with immunoSEQ multiplex PCR; TCRdb's copy has only in-frame clones and lacks some. The sample has over 150,000 clones, more than 75% seen once; the top ten hold approximately 17%. The material was peripheral blood, obtained on day 0 of AZD1222 vaccination. All receptors derive from an adult in good health. CDR3s include the opening cysteine and the closing phenylalanine or tryptophan. The order of the fields is J gene, D gene, V gene, clone size, CDR3 protein, CDR3 DNA. A D gene is named only where the DNA matches it firmly. Not every row has a clone size; where given, it reads once, few, many or a size class.

>TRBJ2-1|NA|TRBV3-1/TRBV3-2|NA
CASSQGIRGQFF
TGTGCCAGCAGCCAAGGTATAAGGGGACAGTTCTTC
>TRBJ2-5|NA|TRBV28|NA
CASSFLDVETQYF
TGTGCCAGCAGTTTCTTGGACGTTGAGACCCAGTACTTC
>TRBJ1-5|TRBD1|TRBV11-2|NA
CASSQRAGGNQPQHF
TGTGCCAGCAGCCAGAGGGCAGGGGGAAATCAGCCCCAGCATTTT
>TRBJ1-5|TRBD1|TRBV24-1|NA
CATSDSDRGPYQPQHF
TGTGCCACCAGTGACTCGGACAGGGGGCCGTATCAGCCCCAGCATTTT
>TRBJ1-1|NA|TRBV11-2|NA
CASSSSVNTEAFF
TGTGCCAGCAGCTCCTCAGTGAACACTGAAGCTTTCTTT
>TRBJ2-5|NA|TRBV6-5|once
CASSTGWQETQYF
TGTGCCAGCAGTACAGGGTGGCAAGAGACCCAGTACTTC
>TRBJ1-2|NA|TRBV30|NA
CAWSDFRGYTF
TGTGCCTGGAGTGATTTCCGGGGCTACACCTTC
>TRBJ1-5|NA|TRBV7-2|NA
CASSLAMTSNQPQHF
TGTGCCAGCAGCTTAGCCATGACTAGCAATCAGCCCCAGCATTTT
>TRBJ2-7|NA|TRBV29-1|NA
CSVEGSGSYEQYF
TGCAGCGTGGAGGGCAGTGGCTCCTACGAGCAGTACTTC
>TRBJ2-7|TRBD1|TRBV11-2|few
CASSLVGVTGSYEQYF
TGTGCCAGCAGCTTAGTTGGTGTGACAGGGTCCTACGAGCAGTACTTC
>TRBJ1-2|NA|TRBV7-9|NA
CASSLTVASYGYTF
TGTGCCAGCAGCTTAACCGTCGCCTCCTATGGCTACACCTTC
>TRBJ1-2|NA|TRBV5-1|NA
CASGSTGNYGYTF
TGCGCCAGCGGTTCCACAGGGAACTATGGCTACACCTTC
>TRBJ2-2|NA|TRBV3-1/TRBV3-2|few
CASRGTGELFF
TGTGCCAGCCGTGGGACCGGGGAGCTGTTTTTT
>TRBJ1-2|NA|TRBV2|NA
CASSPRTPAGPKGPGSYGYTF
TGTGCCAGCAGTCCACGAACCCCCGCGGGACCTAAAGGGCCGGGCAGCTATGGCTACACCTTC
>TRBJ1-5|NA|TRBV18|NA
CASSGRTDEHQPQHF
TGTGCCAGCTCAGGTAGGACAGACGAACATCAGCCCCAGCATTTT
>TRBJ2-1|NA|TRBV14|NA
CASSHLGSGNEQFF
TGTGCCAGCAGCCATCTGGGTAGCGGAAATGAGCAGTTCTTC
>TRBJ2-7|NA|TRBV7-9|NA
CASSPRVGGGPSYEQYF
TGTGCCAGCAGCCCTAGGGTGGGAGGGGGCCCCTCCTACGAGCAGTACTTC
>TRBJ2-3|NA|TRBV7-2|NA
CASSLVSGFSTDTQYF
TGTGCCAGCAGCTTAGTGTCCGGGTTTAGCACAGATACGCAGTATTTT
>TRBJ1-2|NA|TRBV3-1/TRBV3-2|NA
CASSQGRDGYTF
TGTGCCAGCAGCCAGGGGCGTGACGGCTACACCTTC
>TRBJ1-1|TRBD1|TRBV13|NA
CASRTGIYRNTEAFF
TGTGCCAGCAGGACAGGGATTTATCGGAACACTGAAGCTTTCTTT
>TRBJ2-2|TRBD2|TRBV7-6|NA
CASQTSGYTGELFF
TGTGCCAGCCAGACTAGCGGGTACACCGGGGAGCTGTTTTTT
>TRBJ1-1|TRBD1|TRBV30|NA
CAWTGYGDRSAFF
TGTGCCTGGACGGGGTATGGGGACAGGTCGGCTTTCTTT
>TRBJ1-2|TRBD1|TRBV5-4|NA
CASSLAETGGRGYTF
TGTGCCAGCAGCTTGGCTGAGACAGGGGGCCGTGGCTACACCTTC
>TRBJ1-5|NA|TRBV7-9|once
CASSPLGLGNQPQHF
TGTGCCAGCAGCCCCCTGGGGCTAGGTAATCAGCCCCAGCATTTT
>TRBJ2-7|NA|TRBV6-5|NA
CASSYIRGGDEQYF
TGTGCCAGCAGTTACATTCGGGGAGGAGACGAGCAGTACTTC
>TRBJ1-1|NA|TRBV5-1|few
CASSPPGGHSIEAFF
TGCGCCAGCAGCCCCCCTGGGGGACACTCCATTGAAGCTTTCTTT
>TRBJ1-2|NA|TRBV7-9|NA
CASSFVQGLRQGYTF
TGTGCCAGCAGCTTCGTTCAGGGCCTCCGGCAGGGCTACACCTTC
>TRBJ2-7|NA|TRBV29-1|once
CSVASGTKNYEQYF
TGCAGCGTTGCCTCCGGGACAAAAAACTACGAGCAGTACTTC
>TRBJ1-2|NA|TRBV2|NA
CARPWGRNNYGYTF
TGTGCCAGACCCTGGGGGAGGAATAACTATGGCTACACCTTC
>TRBJ1-2|NA|TRBV9|NA
CASSTNREGYTF
TGTGCCAGCAGCACAAACAGGGAGGGCTACACCTTC
>TRBJ1-4|TRBD1|TRBV19|NA
CASSFPGQGLNEKLFF
TGTGCCAGTAGTTTCCCCGGACAGGGATTAAATGAAAAACTGTTTTTT
>TRBJ1-2|TRBD1|TRBV19|NA
CASRKDRLDYGYTF
TGTGCCAGTAGGAAGGACAGGTTGGACTATGGCTACACCTTC